This T cell receptor beta chain originates from a study of CD8 T cells in Susac syndrome. Study-wide findings and caveats: The relatively small number of individuals in the TCR sequencing and HLA analysis was acknowledged by the study.

For this clonotype: Its antigen is still unknown.

CD8+ and CD4+ T cells from blood underwent TCR beta sequencing. TEMRA cells were enriched by FACS, and CD4+ and CD8+ T cells were negatively isolated. RNA amounts of 0.5 to 1 ug underwent reverse transcription with random hexamers. Amplification of the TCR beta CDR3 was carried out by immunoSEQ multiplex PCR, which spanned a total of 54 Vbeta and 13 Jbeta segments. TCRdb reanalysed the immunoSEQ multiplex PCR reads using MiXCR and keeps one entry per CDR3 protein. The data hold 150,000 to 250,000 distinct CDR3 sequences, with nearly 95% observed a single time. Sequencing was performed on CD4+ T cells from PBMCs. The receptor was isolated from a human donor with multiple sclerosis.

The CDR3 DNA follows: TGCAGCGTTGCGGGAACAGGGTTGACTGAAGCTTTCTTT. Its translation: CSVAGTGLTEAFF. The rearrangement joins TRBV29-1 to TRBJ1-1, with D possibly matching TRBD1 (6 bases). Deletions cut 4 bases from V and 5 bases from J, with 14 bases between. CDR1 is SQVTM and CDR2 is ANQGSEA in the germline V gene. This CDR3 contains 13 residues.